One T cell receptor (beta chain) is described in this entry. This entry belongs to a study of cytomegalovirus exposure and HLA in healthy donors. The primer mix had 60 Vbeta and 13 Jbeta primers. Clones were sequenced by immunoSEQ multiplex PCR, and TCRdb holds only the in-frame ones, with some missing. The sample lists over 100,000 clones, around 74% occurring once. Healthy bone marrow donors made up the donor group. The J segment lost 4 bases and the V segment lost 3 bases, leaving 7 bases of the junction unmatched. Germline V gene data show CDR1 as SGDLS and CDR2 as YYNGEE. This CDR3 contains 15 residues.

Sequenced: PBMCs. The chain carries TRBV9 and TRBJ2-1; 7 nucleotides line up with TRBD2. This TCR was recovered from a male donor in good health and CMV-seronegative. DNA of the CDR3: TGTGCCAGCAGCGCACCCGGGAGGTTGTACAATGAGCAGTTCTTC. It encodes CASSAPGRLYNEQFF. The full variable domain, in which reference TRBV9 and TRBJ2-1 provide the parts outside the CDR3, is DSGVTQTPKHLITATGQRVTLRCSPRSGDLSVYWYQQSLDQGLQFLIQYYNGEERAKGNILERFSAQQFPDLHSELNLSSLELGDSALYFCASSAPGRLYNEQFFGPGTRLTVL.